Below, 27 T cell receptor beta chains from the same sample are listed, as sequenced in a study of CD8+ T cells in alopecia areata. Noted treatment: oral pan-JAK inhibitor, 5-10 mg twice daily. Extraction of RNA preceded its reverse transcription into cDNA, which served as the sequencing template. Assay used: immunoSEQ multiplex PCR; TCRdb lists only in-frame clones, some missing. The repertoire consists of over 150,000 clones, with about 53% occurring once and the leading ten covering 10% to 13%. The specimen comprised CD8+ T cells sorted from blood, sampled at week 24, from a patient treated with tofacitinib. These receptors all stem from a human donor with alopecia areata.

The CDR3 spells CASRRTSGNTDTQYF. The CDR3 nucleotides are TGTGCCAGCAGGAGGACTAGCGGAAACACAGATACGCAGTATTTT. The rearrangement links TRBV2 to TRBJ2-3, with TRBD2 matching over 10 bases. The length of the CDR3 is 15 residues. Germline CDR1 reads SNHLY; CDR2 reads FYNNEI. Trimming took 6 bases from V and 2 from J; bases not matched to a gene: 5.

The sample holds a few counts of this clone. Here the CDR3 reads CASSPRGSSTDTQYF. The CDR3 region has the DNA TGTGCCAGCAGCCCGAGAGGGTCGTCCACAGATACGCAGTATTTT. The V call is TRBV13, the J call TRBJ2-3, with TRBD2 as a possible D gene (5 bases). The CDR3 contains 15 residues. Trimming stripped 5 bases from V and 2 bases from J, with 14 bases between. Per germline, CDR1 PRHDT and CDR2 FYEKMQ (reference sequence). The variable domain in full, completed from reference TRBV13 and TRBJ2-3, reads AAGVIQSPRHLIKEKRETATLKCYPIPRHDTVYWYQQGPGQDPQFLISFYEKMQSDKGSIPDRFSAQQFSDYHSELNMSSLELGDSALYFCASSPRGSSTDTQYFGPGTRLTVL.

The V and J genes are TRBV4-3 and TRBJ2-7; TRBD2 matches at 13 bases. The CDR3 extends over 17 amino acids. V trimming: 0 bases; J trimming: 3 bases; junction bases outside the gene matches: 5. Germline assignment: CDR1 LGHNA and CDR2 YSLEER. In DNA form, the CDR3 reads TGCGCCAGCAGCCAAGATCGTCGGACTAGCGGGGGCTACGAGCAGTACTTC. Its protein is CASSQDRRTSGGYEQYF.

V usage is TRBV29-1 and J usage is TRBJ2-1; D is perhaps TRBD1 (5 bases). Trimming took off 2 bases at V and 10 bases at J, with 15 bases between the two ends. The CDR3 has 13 residues. From germline, CDR1 is SQVTM and CDR2 ANQGSEA. The CDR3 here is CSVERPDTIEQFF. The CDR3 bases are TGCAGCGTTGAAAGGCCGGACACAATAGAGCAGTTCTTC.

This rearrangement joins TRBV11-3 to TRBJ1-6; D gene unclear. V lost 2 bases and J 5 bases, leaving 4 bases between the germline ends. In germline, CDR1 is SGHNT, CDR2 YENEEA. The CDR3 sequence is 13 residues long. The CDR3 bases are TGTGCCAGCAGCTTACATAATAATTCACCCCTCCACTTT. Encoded protein: CASSLHNNSPLHF.

V usage is TRBV27 and J usage is TRBJ1-2; 7 bases are a match to TRBD1. The CDR3 has 14 amino acids. V lost 3 bases, J lost 3 bases, and 4 bases stayed unmatched. Germline lookup yields CDR1 MNHEY and CDR2 SMNVEV (reference sequence). The CDR3 loop is CASSLVQGDYGYTF. In DNA, the CDR3 is TGTGCCAGCAGTTTGGTCCAGGGGGACTATGGCTACACCTTC.

The rearrangement uses TRBV29-1 and TRBJ1-2, with TRBD1 matching over 7 bases. This CDR3 has 14 amino acids. Trimming cost V 7 bases and J 1 base; bases outside gene matches: 9. The germline gives CDR1 SQVTM, CDR2 ANQGSEA. The CDR3 sequence: CSAVDRTYNYGYTF. In nucleotides, the CDR3 is TGCAGCGCTGTGGACAGGACTTATAACTATGGCTACACCTTC.

This clone has just one count. The V and J genes are TRBV18 and TRBJ2-5; possible D gene TRBD1, 5 bases. Germline CDR1 and CDR2: KGHSH and LQKENI. CDR3 size: 13 residues. V was cut by 3 bases and J by 5 bases, with 10 bases left in between. CDR3 nucleotides: TGTGCCAGCTCACCGAAGGGGATTGAGACCCAGTACTTC. Its translation is CASSPKGIETQYF. Looking up the rest from reference TRBV18 and TRBJ2-5 gives the full variable domain: NAGVMQNPRHLVRRRGQEARLRCSPMKGHSHVYWYRQLPEEGLKFMVYLQKENIIDESGMPKERFSAEFPKEGPSILRIQQVVRGDSAAYFCASSPKGIETQYFGPGTRLLVL.

The rearrangement links TRBV27 to TRBJ2-3; D unclear. Trimming stripped 2 bases from V and 0 bases from J, with 12 bases between. This CDR3 is built from 16 residues. Germline V gene data show CDR1 as MNHEY and CDR2 as SMNVEV (reference sequence). CDR3 region: CASSLNPDLSTDTQYF. The CDR3 coding sequence is TGTGCCAGCAGTTTAAATCCAGACCTTAGCACAGATACGCAGTATTTT.

The rearrangement joins TRBV29-1 to TRBJ1-5; no clear D gene. Trimming shortened V by 3 bases and J by 4 bases, and 10 bases separated the two germline ends. This CDR3 is built from 13 residues. Germline loops: CDR1 SQVTM, CDR2 ANQGSEA. DNA of the CDR3: TGCAGCGTTGAGGAAGGCTATAATCAGCCCCAGCATTTT. Protein: CSVEEGYNQPQHF.

The rearrangement joins TRBV4-3 to TRBJ2-1; no clear D. Germline V gene data show CDR1 as LGHNA and CDR2 as YSLEER. Trimming cost V 1 base and J 4 bases, with 14 bases left between them. The CDR3 contains 16 residues. The CDR3: CASSQVGLVEYNEQFF. The DNA for the CDR3 is TGCGCCAGCAGCCAAGTTGGGCTAGTCGAGTACAATGAGCAGTTCTTC.

This clone has more than one count but fewer than ten. The rearrangement uses TRBV30 and TRBJ2-1; maybe TRBD2 (6 bases). With 1 base removed from V and 4 bases from J, the gap between germline ends came to 11 bases. Germline values: CDR1 GTSNPN, CDR2 SVGIG (reference sequence). The CDR3 is 14 residues long. CDR3 nucleotides: TGTGCCTGGAGTGCGGCGGGGTCGTACAATGAGCAGTTCTTC. It encodes CAWSAAGSYNEQFF.

The chain recombines TRBV10-3 with TRBJ2-2; D gene unclear. CDR3 length equals 14 residues. The V end lost 2 bases, the J end lost 1 base, and 5 bases lay between the germline ends. CDR1 and CDR2 (germline): ENHRY, SYGVKD. Here the CDR3 reads CAISEGRNTGELFF. CDR3 DNA: TGTGCCATCAGTGAGGGGCGGAACACCGGGGAGCTGTTTTTT.

This clone was observed a single time. The CDR3 nucleotides read TGTGCCAGCAGCCGGACAGGGGGCACTGAAGCTTTCTTT. Protein sequence: CASSRTGGTEAFF. The chain joins TRBV7-9 to TRBJ1-1, with 10 positions matching TRBD1. J gave up 4 bases and V 5 bases, and 1 base lay outside the gene matches. This CDR3 contains 13 residues. Germline assignment: CDR1 SEHNR and CDR2 FQNEAQ (reference sequence).

The V gene is TRBV15, the J gene TRBJ1-6, with D unclear. The CDR3 covers 15 residues. The germline V gene has CDR1 LNHNV and CDR2 YYDKDF (reference sequence). V lost 0 bases and J 10 bases, leaving 13 bases between the germline ends. The chain's CDR3 is CATSRDGPGWSPLHF. CDR3 DNA: TGTGCCACCAGCAGAGATGGCCCAGGTTGGTCACCCCTCCACTTT.

CDR3 sequence reads: CASSQDPGGEETQYF. The CDR3 DNA follows: TGCGCCAGCAGCCAAGATCCAGGAGGGGAAGAGACCCAGTACTTC. The genes are TRBV4-3 and TRBJ2-5; tentatively, D is TRBD2 (6 bases). The CDR3 has 15 amino acids. Germline CDR1 reads LGHNA; CDR2 reads YSLEER. The V and J ends lost 0 bases and 3 bases respectively, with 11 bases between them.

The chain links TRBV27 to TRBJ1-2, with a weak D call TRBD1 (5 bases). V lost 4 bases, J lost 2 bases, and 14 bases lay in between. Germline CDR1 is MNHEY and CDR2 is SMNVEV (reference sequence). This CDR3 region has 15 residues. The DNA of the CDR3 is TGTGCCAGCAGTTCCAACCCGGGGCACAACTATGGCTACACCTTC. This sequence encodes CASSSNPGHNYGYTF.

The chain's CDR3 is CASSLYAGAIEQYF. The CDR3 DNA reads as TGCGCCAGCAGCTTGTACGCAGGGGCGATCGAGCAGTACTTC. The chain uses TRBV5-1 and TRBJ2-7; TRBD1 is a possible D gene (6 bases). This CDR3 contains 14 residues. V lost 1 base to trimming and J lost 6 bases, with 14 bases between them. Germline V gives CDR1 SGHRS, CDR2 YFSETQ.

This clone was seen a handful of times. V gene TRBV29-1 combines with J gene TRBJ2-7; D may match TRBD1 or TRBD2 (6 bases each). Germline CDR1 SQVTM, CDR2 ANQGSEA. Trimming removed 4 bases from V and 2 bases from J, with 9 bases in between. CDR3 length: 12 amino acids. DNA of the CDR3: TGCAGCGTTGTGGAGGGGGCCTACGAGCAGTACTTC. Translating gives CSVVEGAYEQYF.

The rearrangement uses TRBV29-1 and TRBJ2-1; D is perhaps TRBD1 (6 bases). Deletions cut 6 bases from V and 10 bases from J, with 16 bases between. There are 12 residues in the CDR3. Germline V lookup: CDR1 SQVTM, CDR2 ANQGSEA. The CDR3 coding sequence is TGCAGCGTAAACGACAGGCGAAGAGAGCAGTTCTTC. Its protein product is CSVNDRRREQFF.

The rearrangement joins TRBV11-2 to TRBJ2-3; D remains ambiguous. This CDR3 region has 14 residues. The V end was cut by 0 bases, the J end by 2 bases, with 6 bases between. In germline, CDR1 is SGHAT, CDR2 FQNNGV. CDR3 loop: CASSLDRPTDTQYF. The CDR3 DNA follows: TGTGCCAGCAGCTTAGATCGGCCCACAGATACGCAGTATTTT.

This chain joins TRBV27 and TRBJ1-2, with 10 bases that match TRBD1. Germline trimming cut 5 bases from V and 6 bases from J; bases unmatched to any gene: 6. Germline assignment: CDR1 MNHEY and CDR2 SMNVEV (reference sequence). The CDR3 contains 14 residues. The CDR3 reads CASSIRQGANGYTF. DNA for the CDR3: TGTGCCAGCAGTATACGACAGGGGGCAAATGGCTACACCTTC.

This clone has more than one count but fewer than ten. This rearrangement joins TRBV2 to TRBJ2-1; D gene uncertain. CDR1 is SNHLY, CDR2 FYNNEI, per germline. The CDR3 consists of 12 residues. Trimming left V 6 bases short and J 10 bases short, with 13 bases between. The CDR3 nucleotides read TGTGCCAGCAGAGGAAGATACGGCGAGCAGTTCTTC. Protein sequence: CASRGRYGEQFF.

This rearrangement joins TRBV27 to TRBJ1-2; no reliable D call. CDR3 length: 14 residues. Germline V lookup: CDR1 MNHEY, CDR2 SMNVEV (reference sequence). V gave up 2 bases and J gave up 3 bases, with 10 bases separating them. In nucleotides, the CDR3 is TGTGCCAGCAGTTTAAAGGTCGGTTACTATGGCTACACCTTC. Translation gives CASSLKVGYYGYTF.

The gene calls are TRBV27 and TRBJ1-1; 7 nucleotides agree with TRBD1. Germline-derived CDR1 and CDR2 are MNHEY and SMNVEV (reference sequence). The V gene end was trimmed by 6 bases and the J gene end by 4 bases; junction bases not matched to a gene: 5. The CDR3 loop spans 13 amino acids. The CDR3 reads CASRATGATEAFF. The CDR3 DNA follows: TGTGCCAGCAGAGCAACAGGGGCCACTGAAGCTTTCTTT.

This clone appeared once. This rearrangement joins TRBV30 to TRBJ2-5, with 8 bases fitting TRBD1. The better agreement between TRBJ2-7 and the DNA end casts doubt on the J call. CDR1 is GTSNPN and CDR2 is SVGIG in the germline V gene (reference sequence). This CDR3 has 14 amino acids. In DNA form, the CDR3 reads TGTGCCTGGAGTCACGGGACAGGCCACTACGAGCAGTACTTC. This sequence encodes CAWSHGTGHYEQYF.

The chain has TRBV27 and TRBJ2-1, with TRBD2 matching 10 bases. V shed 2 bases, J shed 3 bases, and the junction held 4 bases outside the gene matches. The V gene's germline CDR1 is MNHEY and CDR2 SMNVEV (reference sequence). The CDR3 length is 16 residues. DNA of the CDR3: TGTGCCAGCAGTTTAACTAGCGGGACGTTCTACAATGAGCAGTTCTTC. This codes for CASSLTSGTFYNEQFF.